These T cell receptor beta chains were read from a single sample in a study of blood T cells in healthy people across ages. TCRdb called the 5' RACE reads again in MiXCR, with one record for every CDR3 protein. This sample yields some 900,000 distinct CDR3 sequences, of which around 48% are seen a single time; around an eighth belongs to the top ten. The sequencing input was blood. The receptors stem from a young man in good health. CDR3s include the opening cysteine and the closing phenylalanine or tryptophan. D genes are given only for firm matches. Some rows have no size entry. The others give once, few or many, or a class for an expanded clone.

abundance: few
j_gene: TRBJ2-1
v_gene: TRBV20-1
d_gene: TRBD1
len: 13
CDR3nt: TGCAGTACTTCGACAGGGCTATACAATGAGCAGTTCTTC
CDR3aa: CSTSTGLYNEQFF

abundance: -
j_gene: TRBJ1-1
v_gene: TRBV19
d_gene: TRBD1
len: 13
CDR3nt: TGTGCCAGTATCGGACAGGTATACACTGAAGCTTTCTTT
CDR3aa: CASIGQVYTEAFF

abundance: -
j_gene: TRBJ2-1
v_gene: TRBV11-2
d_gene: TRBD2
len: 16
CDR3nt: TGTGCCAGCAGCTCCCAACTAGCGGGGGTCTACAATGAGCAGTTCTTC
CDR3aa: CASSSQLAGVYNEQFF

abundance: many
j_gene: TRBJ2-7
v_gene: TRBV5-1
d_gene: TRBD2
len: 15
CDR3nt: TGCGCCAGCCACTCATCTAGCGGGGGGGCCTACGAGCAGTACTTC
CDR3aa: CASHSSSGGAYEQYF

abundance: -
j_gene: TRBJ2-7
v_gene: TRBV7-8
d_gene: -
len: 12
CDR3nt: TGTGCCAGCAGCTTAGGGACCCCTCCCGCGTACTTC
CDR3aa: CASSLGTPPAYF

abundance: many
j_gene: TRBJ2-5
v_gene: TRBV7-2
d_gene: TRBD1
len: 16
CDR3nt: TGTGCCAGCAGCACGCAAATTGGGACAGGGGGCCTTCCCTGGTACTTC
CDR3aa: CASSTQIGTGGLPWYF

abundance: -
j_gene: TRBJ2-7
v_gene: TRBV11-2
d_gene: TRBD2
len: 16
CDR3nt: TGTGCCAGCAGCTTACCGAGGGCAGGGAGGGGCCACGAGCAGTACTTC
CDR3aa: CASSLPRAGRGHEQYF

abundance: -
j_gene: TRBJ1-5
v_gene: TRBV6-1
d_gene: -
len: 12
CDR3nt: TGTGCCAGCAGTGAAGCGATCTACCTTCAGCATTTT
CDR3aa: CASSEAIYLQHF

abundance: once
j_gene: TRBJ2-2
v_gene: TRBV20-1
d_gene: -
len: 14
CDR3nt: TGCAGTGCTTACATGAGACATAACACCGGGGAGCTGTTTTTT
CDR3aa: CSAYMRHNTGELFF

abundance: few
j_gene: TRBJ2-3
v_gene: TRBV7-6
d_gene: TRBD2
len: 15
CDR3nt: TGTGCCAGCAGCTTAGGCGGGGGGGATGGAGATACGCAGTATTTT
CDR3aa: CASSLGGGDGDTQYF

abundance: few
j_gene: TRBJ2-3
v_gene: TRBV5-1
d_gene: -
len: 15
CDR3nt: TGCGCCAGCAGCCTAGCAGGGCAGAACACAGATACGCAGTATTTT
CDR3aa: CASSLAGQNTDTQYF

abundance: -
j_gene: TRBJ1-6
v_gene: TRBV7-9
d_gene: -
len: 14
CDR3nt: TGTGCCAGCAGCTTCACAGAGGGTAATTCACCCCTCCACTTT
CDR3aa: CASSFTEGNSPLHF

abundance: -
j_gene: TRBJ2-3
v_gene: TRBV30
d_gene: TRBD2
len: 16
CDR3nt: TGTGCCTGGAGTGTACGGATCGGCGGGGGGACAGATACGCAGTATTTT
CDR3aa: CAWSVRIGGGTDTQYF

abundance: few
j_gene: TRBJ2-5
v_gene: TRBV29-1
d_gene: -
len: 14
CDR3nt: TGCAGCGTTGAATTAGGAGAGTATCAAGAGACCCAGTACTTC
CDR3aa: CSVELGEYQETQYF

abundance: -
j_gene: TRBJ2-1
v_gene: TRBV7-9
d_gene: -
len: 15
CDR3nt: TGTGCCAGCAGCTTTGTTCTGAGTCCCTACAATGAGCAGTTCTTC
CDR3aa: CASSFVLSPYNEQFF

abundance: -
j_gene: TRBJ2-3
v_gene: TRBV20-1
d_gene: -
len: 13
CDR3nt: TGCAGTGCTAGAGGGGACCGCACAGATACGCAGTATTTT
CDR3aa: CSARGDRTDTQYF

abundance: -
j_gene: TRBJ2-7
v_gene: TRBV29-1
d_gene: -
len: 11
CDR3nt: TGCAGCGTTACAGGGACCTACGAGCAGTACTTC
CDR3aa: CSVTGTYEQYF

abundance: -
j_gene: TRBJ1-6
v_gene: TRBV5-1
d_gene: -
len: 15
CDR3nt: TGCGCCAGCAGCTCGTGGACAGCCAATAATTCACCCCTCCACTTT
CDR3aa: CASSSWTANNSPLHF

abundance: -
j_gene: TRBJ2-1
v_gene: TRBV9
d_gene: TRBD1
len: 15
CDR3nt: TGTGCCAGCAGCGTAGCTGGGACAGAGTACAATGAGCAGTTCTTC
CDR3aa: CASSVAGTEYNEQFF

abundance: -
j_gene: TRBJ2-5
v_gene: TRBV29-1
d_gene: -
len: 13
CDR3nt: TGCAGCGTTGTAGGGCGATTAAAAGAGACCCAGTACTTC
CDR3aa: CSVVGRLKETQYF

abundance: -
j_gene: TRBJ2-7
v_gene: TRBV6-5
d_gene: -
len: 12
CDR3nt: TGTGCCAGCAGTAACCGGGACGACGAGCAGTACTTC
CDR3aa: CASSNRDDEQYF

abundance: few
j_gene: TRBJ1-4
v_gene: TRBV15
d_gene: TRBD1
len: 17
CDR3nt: TGTGCCACCAGCAGAAAGGATCACAGGGGACGGACTGAAAAACTGTTTTTT
CDR3aa: CATSRKDHRGRTEKLFF

abundance: -
j_gene: TRBJ2-1
v_gene: TRBV7-2
d_gene: TRBD2
len: 13
CDR3nt: TGTGCCAGCAGCTTGGTGGGGAGGGATGAGCAGTTCTTC
CDR3aa: CASSLVGRDEQFF

abundance: few
j_gene: TRBJ2-3
v_gene: TRBV4-3
d_gene: TRBD2
len: 16
CDR3nt: TGCGCCAGCAGCCAAGAAAAGCGGGGGCCCACAGATACGCAGTATTTT
CDR3aa: CASSQEKRGPTDTQYF

abundance: -
j_gene: TRBJ1-2
v_gene: TRBV4-2
d_gene: -
len: 15
CDR3nt: TGTGCCAGCAGCCAAGGTTCCGGGGGGGAATATGGCTACACCTTC
CDR3aa: CASSQGSGGEYGYTF

abundance: -
j_gene: TRBJ2-4
v_gene: TRBV7-9
d_gene: TRBD1
len: 16
CDR3nt: TGTGCCAGCAGCTCAACAGGGGGTAGAGCCAAAAACATTCAGTACTTC
CDR3aa: CASSSTGGRAKNIQYF

abundance: -
j_gene: TRBJ2-3
v_gene: TRBV6-1
d_gene: -
len: 12
CDR3nt: TGTGCCAGTCGAGGGGAGACAGATACGCAGTATTTT
CDR3aa: CASRGETDTQYF

abundance: -
j_gene: TRBJ2-3
v_gene: TRBV12-3/TRBV12-4
d_gene: TRBD2
len: 17
CDR3nt: TGTGCCAACAGTTGGGCAAGGCGTAGCGGGTTTGCAGATACGCAGTATTTT
CDR3aa: CANSWARRSGFADTQYF

abundance: few
j_gene: TRBJ2-1
v_gene: TRBV7-9
d_gene: -
len: 14
CDR3nt: TGTGCCAGCAGCTTAGTACCAGGCGTTAATGAGCAGTTCTTC
CDR3aa: CASSLVPGVNEQFF

abundance: -
j_gene: TRBJ2-1
v_gene: TRBV4-1
d_gene: -
len: 18
CDR3nt: TGCGCCAGCAGCCAAGATCTAAAGGGGGGCGGTTCCTACAATGAGCAGTTCTTC
CDR3aa: CASSQDLKGGGSYNEQFF

abundance: -
j_gene: TRBJ2-4
v_gene: TRBV30
d_gene: TRBD2
len: 14
CDR3nt: TGTGCCTGGACCAGGGAGGGTCTCAAAAACATTCAGTACTTC
CDR3aa: CAWTREGLKNIQYF

abundance: few
j_gene: TRBJ1-2
v_gene: TRBV20-1
d_gene: -
len: 14
CDR3nt: TGCAGTGCTAGCAGGCCAGGCGATAACTATGGCTACACCTTC
CDR3aa: CSASRPGDNYGYTF

abundance: few
j_gene: TRBJ1-2
v_gene: TRBV20-1
d_gene: -
len: 12
CDR3nt: TGCAGTGCTCCCTCTCCCTACTATGGCTACACCTTC
CDR3aa: CSAPSPYYGYTF

abundance: -
j_gene: TRBJ2-7
v_gene: TRBV20-1
d_gene: -
len: 11
CDR3nt: TGCAGTGCTCGTTTTACGGGGGAGCAGTACTTC
CDR3aa: CSARFTGEQYF

abundance: -
j_gene: TRBJ1-3
v_gene: TRBV15
d_gene: -
len: 14
CDR3nt: TGTGCCACAGACAAGGCCTACGATGGAAACACCATATATTTT
CDR3aa: CATDKAYDGNTIYF

abundance: -
j_gene: TRBJ2-5
v_gene: TRBV6-1
d_gene: TRBD2
len: 15
CDR3nt: TGTGCCAGCAAACCCTTTCTAGCGGTACAAGAGACCCAGTACTTC
CDR3aa: CASKPFLAVQETQYF

abundance: few
j_gene: TRBJ2-3
v_gene: TRBV6-5
d_gene: -
len: 15
CDR3nt: TGTGCCAGCAGTTACGGCAGGACCGTCACAGATACGCAGTATTTT
CDR3aa: CASSYGRTVTDTQYF

abundance: -
j_gene: TRBJ2-3
v_gene: TRBV29-1
d_gene: -
len: 13
CDR3nt: TGCAGCGCTGATGGCGGGGGCACAGATACGCAGTATTTT
CDR3aa: CSADGGGTDTQYF

abundance: few
j_gene: TRBJ2-5
v_gene: TRBV7-9
d_gene: -
len: 13
CDR3nt: TGTGCCAGCAGCTTACGAGATCCGGAGACCCAGTACTTC
CDR3aa: CASSLRDPETQYF

abundance: -
j_gene: TRBJ2-5
v_gene: TRBV3-1
d_gene: -
len: 15
CDR3nt: TGTGCCAGCAGCCAAGAAGGCCAGGGGCAAGAGACCCAGTACTTC
CDR3aa: CASSQEGQGQETQYF

abundance: few
j_gene: TRBJ1-2
v_gene: TRBV7-2
d_gene: -
len: 14
CDR3nt: TGTGCCAGCAGCTTAGGGACAACTAACTATGGCTACACCTTC
CDR3aa: CASSLGTTNYGYTF

abundance: -
j_gene: TRBJ1-2
v_gene: TRBV28
d_gene: -
len: 16
CDR3nt: TGTGCCAGCAGTTCGGGACCGACCTTCTCATGTCCTGGCTACACCTTC
CDR3aa: CASSSGPTFSCPGYTF

abundance: -
j_gene: TRBJ1-4
v_gene: TRBV5-1
d_gene: -
len: 14
CDR3nt: TGCGCCAGCCGCTTTGGCCAGGGCCCCGAAAAACTGTTTTTT
CDR3aa: CASRFGQGPEKLFF

abundance: few
j_gene: TRBJ2-5
v_gene: TRBV7-2
d_gene: TRBD2
len: 14
CDR3nt: TGTGCCAGCAGCCCCGGGGGGGGCCGAAAGACCCAGTACTTC
CDR3aa: CASSPGGGRKTQYF

abundance: -
j_gene: TRBJ2-7
v_gene: TRBV20-1
d_gene: TRBD2
len: 17
CDR3nt: TGCAGTGCTAGCCCGACTAGCGGGGGTAGCTCCTACAATGAGCAGTACTTC
CDR3aa: CSASPTSGGSSYNEQYF

abundance: -
j_gene: TRBJ2-3
v_gene: TRBV12-3/TRBV12-4
d_gene: TRBD2
len: 14
CDR3nt: TGTGCCAGCGCCTCGGCGGGGGTAGTAGGTACGCAGTATTTT
CDR3aa: CASASAGVVGTQYF